A selection of T cell receptor beta chains follows, all from one sample in a study of CD8 T cells in ankylosing spondylitis. TCRdb redid the calling of the 5' RACE reads with MiXCR, one entry per CDR3 protein. Found here are around 320,000 distinct CDR3 sequences, around 21% of them singletons; the top ten hold roughly 4%. Sequencing was performed on blood, either unsorted or a sorted T cell fraction (not recorded which). These TCRs come from a female donor with ankylosing spondylitis or in good health (not recorded which). The CDR3 runs from the conserved cysteine through the conserved F or W. A D gene is named only where the DNA matches it firmly. The size field is filled for only some rows; it gives once, few, many or a size class.

CSARDGDGGSTDTQYF TGCAGTGCTAGAGATGGGGACGGGGGCAGCACAGATACGCAGTATTTT TRBJ2-3 TRBV20-1 NA few
CASSVDESGELFF TGTGCCAGCAGCGTAGACGAGTCCGGGGAGCTGTTTTTT TRBJ2-2 TRBV9 NA few
CSVSEGAGGTEAFF TGCAGCGTGTCAGAGGGGGCCGGGGGCACTGAAGCTTTCTTT TRBJ1-1 TRBV29-1 TRBD1 few
CSATPGTGSTDTQYF TGCAGTGCTACACCCGGGACAGGTTCCACAGATACGCAGTATTTT TRBJ2-3 TRBV20-1 TRBD1 few
CASSQGSTGTEAFF TGTGCCAGCAGCCAAGGGTCGACTGGCACTGAAGCTTTCTTT TRBJ1-1 TRBV3-1 NA few
CASSFANGEQFF TGTGCCAGCAGCTTCGCTAACGGTGAGCAGTTCTTC TRBJ2-1 TRBV11-2 NA NA
CASRRTGKNIQYF TGTGCCAGCAGAAGGACAGGGAAAAACATTCAGTACTTC TRBJ2-4 TRBV12-3/TRBV12-4 TRBD1 many
CSVLGLAGLQNTGELFF TGCAGCGTTCTAGGACTAGCGGGACTTCAGAACACCGGGGAGCTGTTTTTT TRBJ2-2 TRBV29-1 TRBD2 NA
CASRDGGEQPQHF TGTGCCAGCAGGGACGGAGGGGAGCAGCCCCAGCATTTT TRBJ1-5 TRBV12-3/TRBV12-4 NA few
CASSFRTSGSNEQFF TGTGCCAGCAGCTTTAGGACTAGCGGGAGCAATGAGCAGTTCTTC TRBJ2-1 TRBV7-2 TRBD2 many
CASSWDREMTQYF TGCGCCAGCAGCTGGGACAGGGAGATGACCCAGTACTTC TRBJ2-5 TRBV5-1 TRBD1 few
CCSWGQTSGRPYNEQFF TGCTGCTCTTGGGGCCAGACTAGCGGGAGACCCTACAATGAGCAGTTCTTC TRBJ2-1 TRBV20-1 TRBD2 once
CASSQDNVPNIQYF TGCGCCAGCAGCCAAGATAACGTGCCAAACATTCAGTACTTC TRBJ2-4 TRBV4-1 NA NA
CASSLVGNSPLHF TGTGCCAGCAGCTTAGTTGGAAACTCACCCCTCCACTTT TRBJ1-6 TRBV7-2 NA many
CASSPLESYNEQFF TGTGCCAGCAGCCCCTTAGAATCCTACAATGAGCAGTTCTTC TRBJ2-1 TRBV7-9 NA NA
CASSTFVDRGQGSPLHF TGTGCCAGCAGCACGTTCGTGGACAGGGGACAGGGTTCACCCCTCCACTTT TRBJ1-6 TRBV7-2 TRBD1 NA
CASSLRGESYNEQFF TGTGCCAGCAGTTTACGAGGGGAAAGCTACAATGAGCAGTTCTTC TRBJ2-1 TRBV12-3/TRBV12-4 NA many
CASSLLGSPVDQFF TGTGCCAGCAGCTTATTAGGCTCCCCCGTAGACCAGTTCTTC TRBJ2-1 TRBV11-2 NA once
CASSLRGKAGELFF TGTGCCAGCAGCTTACGAGGGAAGGCCGGGGAGCTGTTTTTT TRBJ2-2 TRBV13 NA few
CATSRADLAETFQETQYF TGTGCCACCAGCAGAGCTGATCTAGCAGAAACGTTTCAAGAGACCCAGTACTTC TRBJ2-5 TRBV15 NA few
CASKNRDSYGYTF TGTGCCAGCAAAAACCGGGACAGCTATGGCTACACCTTC TRBJ1-2 TRBV6-1 TRBD1 few
CSVTGGGTDTQYF TGCAGTGTTACGGGAGGGGGCACAGATACGCAGTATTTT TRBJ2-3 TRBV20-1 TRBD2 few
CASFRENTEAFF TGTGCCAGTTTCAGGGAGAACACTGAAGCTTTCTTT TRBJ1-1 TRBV6-6 NA few
CSAASGSSYEQYF TGCAGTGCGGCTAGCGGGAGCTCCTACGAGCAGTACTTC TRBJ2-7 TRBV20-1 TRBD2 NA
CASSSSTGLAANEQFF TGCGCCAGCAGCTCATCCACTGGACTAGCAGCCAATGAGCAGTTCTTC TRBJ2-1 TRBV5-1 TRBD2 NA
CASSLGQGEPQHF TGCGCCAGCAGCCTGGGACAGGGAGAGCCCCAGCATTTT TRBJ1-5 TRBV10-2 TRBD1 few
CASSYFVTDTQYF TGTGCCAGCAGTTACTTCGTCACAGATACGCAGTATTTT TRBJ2-3 TRBV6-2/TRBV6-3 NA few
CASSGGDPSPQHF TGTGCCAGCAGTGGGGGAGACCCTTCGCCCCAGCATTTT TRBJ1-5 TRBV2 NA few
CASSQWDILLF TGTGCCAGCAGCCAATGGGACATACTCCTCTTC TRBJ2-1 TRBV14 NA NA
CSARDPASAGSYEQYF TGCAGTGCTAGAGATCCGGCTAGCGCAGGCTCCTACGAGCAGTACTTC TRBJ2-7 TRBV20-1 NA NA
CASEAGRPTLGNEQFF TGTGCCAGTGAGGCCGGGAGGCCGACCTTGGGGAATGAGCAGTTCTTC TRBJ2-1 TRBV19 TRBD2 NA
CSASRPGLAGGRTYNEQFF TGCAGCGCAAGCCGACCGGGACTAGCGGGAGGACGCACCTACAATGAGCAGTTCTTC TRBJ2-1 TRBV29-1 TRBD2 NA
CASSLDEREGLAF TGTGCCAGCAGCTTGGATGAGCGGGAGGGCCTAGCCTTC TRBJ2-4 TRBV5-4 TRBD2 NA
CATSRDLGTSGIRGGELFF TGTGCCACCAGCAGAGATCTAGGGACTAGCGGGATTAGGGGCGGGGAGCTGTTTTTT TRBJ2-2 TRBV15 TRBD2 NA
CASSFIRGTDTQYF TGTGCCAGCAGCTTCATAAGGGGTACAGATACGCAGTATTTT TRBJ2-3 TRBV7-2 NA NA
CATSDLPTSNYEQYF TGTGCCACCAGTGATTTGCCCACAAGCAACTACGAGCAGTACTTC TRBJ2-7 TRBV24-1 NA NA
CSARFPGRAYEQYF TGCAGTGCTAGATTTCCGGGCAGGGCTTACGAGCAGTACTTC TRBJ2-7 TRBV20-1 NA many
CASSRDSETQYF TGTGCCAGCAGTCGGGACTCCGAGACCCAGTACTTC TRBJ2-5 TRBV7-2 NA many
CSAKRLFYYEQYF TGCAGTGCTAAGCGGCTATTCTACTACGAGCAGTACTTC TRBJ2-7 TRBV20-1 NA NA